This T cell receptor (beta chain) derives from a study of T cells in Graves' hyperthyroidism and ophthalmopathy. For ophthalmopathy patients, the Clinical Activity Score was at least 3 and the NOSPECS grade at least 4; duration was under 3 months. Orbital computed tomography, thyroid ultrasound, serum thyroxine and TRAb, and clinical symptoms together informed the diagnoses. The authors obtained PBMCs from around 11 ml of fresh peripheral blood. Amplified TCR beta CDR3 regions derived from RNA transcripts. TCR CDR3 underwent first-round RT-PCR with the HTBI primer set. In TCRdb, the multiplex PCR reads were re-called with MiXCR into one record per CDR3 protein. The data hold around 520,000 distinct CDR3 sequences, with around 24% observed a single time. This clonotype showed up many times. The antigen is undetermined. This CDR3 is built from 16 residues. Germline V gives CDR1 SGHVS, CDR2 FNYEAQ. The V end was cut by 2 bases, the J end by 0 bases, with 14 bases between.

Findings of the study overall: The model forecast ophthalmopathy, anticipating it by a median about 6.5 months before onset.

The gene calls are TRBV7-6 and TRBJ2-7, with D tentatively TRBD1 or TRBD2 (6 bases each). The TCR sequence derives from a woman in her twenties or thirties with Graves' ophthalmopathy. Sequencing used blood. The CDR3 spells CASSLSGAGSSYEQYF. CDR3 nucleotide sequence: TGTGCCAGCAGCTTATCAGGGGCGGGGAGCTCCTACGAGCAGTACTTC.